The 27 T cell receptor beta chains below come from one sample, sequenced in a study of blood T cell repertoires in COVID-19. Sequencing was performed with immunoSEQ multiplex PCR; in TCRdb, only in-frame clones are kept and a portion is missing. Counted here are 120,000 to 150,000 clones, more than 75% occurring once; the ten biggest clones make up 4.8%. Sequenced sample: peripheral blood. Source of these receptors: a human donor in a cohort sampled during active COVID-19.

A single count supports this clone. CDR3 bases: TGTGCCAGCTCACAATCAGGGGCTAGAGGAAACACCATATATTTT. This encodes CASSQSGARGNTIYF. The genes are TRBV18 and TRBJ1-3, with D possibly being TRBD1 (6 bases). Germline loops: CDR1 KGHSH, CDR2 LQKENI. Trimming cost V 4 bases and J 4 bases, with 14 bases left between them. This CDR3 is 15 amino acids long.

V and J are TRBV28 and TRBJ1-5, with unresolved D. The V and J ends lost 5 bases and 2 bases respectively, with 22 bases between them. This CDR3 is built from 18 residues. Germline loops: CDR1 MDHEN, CDR2 SYDVKM. The CDR3 is CASSTGFWVSEGNQPQHF. The CDR3 nucleotides read TGTGCCAGCAGTACGGGTTTTTGGGTATCTGAAGGCAATCAGCCCCAGCATTTT.

The CDR3 DNA reads as TGTGCCAGCAGCAGACAGGGACTTAGCTCCGAGGAGCTGTTTTTT. Translation: CASSRQGLSSEELFF. The chain couples TRBV7-3 to TRBJ2-2, with TRBD1 as a possible D gene (7 bases). The CDR3 runs 15 residues. Germline values: CDR1 SGHTA, CDR2 FQGTGA. Trimming cost V 5 bases and J 10 bases, with 20 bases left between them.

The chain couples TRBV28 to TRBJ1-6; TRBD1 aligns across 11 bases. This CDR3 is 16 amino acids long. The germline gives CDR1 MDHEN, CDR2 SYDVKM. With V trimmed by 3 bases and J by 2 bases, 0 bases remained unmatched. This CDR3 reads CASSLGQGAYNSPLHF. Here the CDR3 DNA reads TGTGCCAGCAGTTTGGGACAGGGGGCCTATAATTCACCCCTCCACTTT.

The chain joins TRBV9 to TRBJ2-3; 9 positions match TRBD2. Germline CDR1 is SGDLS and CDR2 is YYNGEE. This CDR3 spans 17 amino acids. V shed 0 bases, J shed 0 bases, and the junction held 5 bases outside the gene matches. The CDR3 loop is CASSVAPTSGSTDTQYF. The CDR3 DNA is TGTGCCAGCAGCGTAGCCCCGACTAGCGGAAGCACAGATACGCAGTATTTT.

The chain is built from TRBV2 and TRBJ1-4; D is perhaps TRBD1 (6 bases). The germline V and J ends were trimmed by 7 bases and 6 bases, with 18 bases remaining between them. The CDR3 runs 15 residues. Germline V CDR1 and CDR2: SNHLY, FYNNEI. The CDR3 loop reads CASKIRGGAYEKLFF. CDR3 nucleotide sequence: TGTGCCAGCAAGATTAGAGGGGGAGCGTATGAAAAACTGTTTTTT. Looking up the rest from reference TRBV2 and TRBJ1-4 gives the full variable domain: EPEVTQTPSHQVTQMGQEVILRCVPISNHLYFYWYRQILGQKVEFLVSFYNNEISEKSEIFDDQFSVERPDGSNFTLKIRSTKLEDSAMYFCASKIRGGAYEKLFFGSGTQLSVL.

The chain employs TRBV7-2 and TRBJ2-5; TRBD1 matches at 7 bases. V was pared by 6 bases and J by 5 bases, with 12 bases of the junction left unmatched. This CDR3 spans 15 amino acids. The germline V gene encodes CDR1 SGHTA and CDR2 FQGNSA. CDR3 in amino acids: CASRKSRGSWETQYF. In nucleotides, the CDR3 is TGTGCCAGCAGAAAGAGCAGGGGGAGTTGGGAGACCCAGTACTTC.

The V gene is TRBV2, the J gene TRBJ2-5, with D perhaps matching TRBD1 (5 bases). This CDR3 has 15 residues. Germline V lookup: CDR1 SNHLY, CDR2 FYNNEI. V was trimmed by 3 bases and J by 1 base, leaving 12 bases between them. CDR3 loop: CASSDRGSRQETQYF. The CDR3 DNA reads as TGTGCCAGCAGTGATAGGGGCAGCCGCCAAGAGACCCAGTACTTC.

The gene calls are TRBV6-5 and TRBJ1-1, with 7 bases lining up with TRBD1. Trimming at V came to 6 bases and at J to 5 bases, leaving 9 bases not matched to a gene. CDR1 and CDR2 (germline): MNHEY, SVGAGI. The CDR3 has 14 amino acids. This chain's CDR3 is CASSVQGIPTEAFF. The CDR3 bases are TGTGCCAGCAGCGTACAGGGGATCCCTACTGAAGCTTTCTTT.

V is TRBV1 and J is TRBJ2-7; the table assigns TRBD2, which was not confirmed against the DNA. TRBV1 is listed as a pseudogene. The CDR3 spans 15 residues. CDR3 in DNA: TGCACCAGCAGCGCGGGGACTAGCCAACGCGGCGAGCAGTACGTC. Translation gives CTSSAGTSQRGEQYV.

The chain recombines TRBV11-2 with TRBJ1-1; the match to TRBD1 covers 8 bases. The junction had 16 bases not matched to a gene; V was cut back by 5 bases and J by 5 bases. This CDR3 is built from 17 residues. From germline, CDR1 is SGHAT and CDR2 FQNNGV. CDR3: CASSHGRRARGLTEAFF. As DNA, the CDR3 is TGTGCCAGCAGCCACGGCCGGCGGGCCAGGGGGCTTACTGAAGCTTTCTTT.

CDR3 protein: CASSLQETQYF. CDR3 DNA: TGTGCCAGCAGTCTTCAAGAGACCCAGTACTTC. The rearrangement uses TRBV12-3 or TRBV12-4 and TRBJ2-5; D is unclear. CDR3 length equals 11 residues. V lost 5 bases to trimming and J lost 2 bases, with 3 bases between them.

This clone appeared a few times. The chain carries TRBV7-3 and TRBJ2-2, with TRBD1 as a possible D gene (7 bases). The CDR3 length is 15 residues. Trimming took off 6 bases at V and 0 bases at J, with 11 bases between the two ends. Looked up from germline, CDR1 is SGHTA and CDR2 is FQGTGA. The CDR3 reads CASRQGGANTGELFF. The DNA for the CDR3 is TGTGCCAGCAGGCAGGGGGGCGCGAACACCGGGGAGCTGTTTTTT. Combining the CDR3 with reference TRBV7-3 and TRBJ2-2 gives the whole variable domain GAGVSQTPSNKVTEKGKYVELRCDPISGHTALYWYRQSLGQGPEFLIYFQGTGAADDSGLPNDRFFAVRPEGSVSTLKIQRTERGDSAVYLCASRQGGANTGELFFGEGSRLTVL.

The chain uses TRBV7-9 and TRBJ2-2; D is undetermined. Trimming took 6 bases from V and 1 from J, leaving 18 bases between them. Germline V gives CDR1 SEHNR, CDR2 FQNEAQ (reference sequence). The CDR3 runs to 17 residues. The CDR3 reads CASSSTAPLVNTGELFF. DNA of the CDR3: TGTGCCAGCAGTTCGACTGCCCCCCTAGTGAACACCGGGGAGCTGTTTTTT.

V and J are TRBV11-2 and TRBJ1-1; 7 bases line up with TRBD1. The CDR3 is made up of 13 amino acids. Looked up from germline, CDR1 is SGHAT and CDR2 is FQNNGV. V trimming: 0 bases; J trimming: 9 bases; junction bases outside the gene matches: 4. The CDR3 spells CASSLDRRGQAFF. As DNA, the CDR3 is TGTGCCAGCAGCTTAGATCGGAGGGGGCAAGCTTTCTTT.

V gene TRBV9 combines with J gene TRBJ2-2, with 7 nucleotides matching TRBD2. The V gene's germline CDR1 is SGDLS and CDR2 YYNGEE. The junction had 12 bases not matched to a gene; V was cut back by 4 bases and J by 0 bases. This CDR3 has 18 residues. As DNA, the CDR3 is TGTGCCAGCAGCTTTATCTCGGGGGGTACGGCGAACACCGGGGAGCTGTTTTTT. This translates into CASSFISGGTANTGELFF.

This sequence joins TRBV28 and TRBJ2-6; D might be TRBD2 (5 bases). This CDR3 has 14 amino acids. V lost 3 bases and J lost 4, with 7 bases in between. Germline CDR1 is MDHEN and CDR2 is SYDVKM. The CDR3 DNA sequence: TGTGCCAGCAGTTTTGAGCGGGGGGCCAACGTCCTGACTTTC. Translation gives CASSFERGANVLTF.

The chain has TRBV2 and TRBJ2-5; D not resolved. CDR3 length: 12 residues. The germline V gene encodes CDR1 SNHLY and CDR2 FYNNEI. Trimming removed 7 bases at V and 1 base at J, with 7 bases between. CDR3 in DNA: TGTGCCAGCATCCAGATCCAAGAGACCCAGTACTTC. This translates into CASIQIQETQYF.

The chain has TRBV10-1 and TRBJ2-7; 8 nucleotides match TRBD1. The junction had 9 bases not matched to a gene; V was cut back by 5 bases and J by 3 bases. This CDR3 has 15 residues. The germline gives CDR1 WNHNN, CDR2 SYGVQD (reference sequence). CDR3 loop: CASSTTGVGRYEQYF. In nucleotides, the CDR3 is TGCGCCAGCAGTACGACAGGGGTTGGGCGCTACGAGCAGTACTTC.

The genes are TRBV6-6 and TRBJ2-1, with D maybe TRBD2 (5 bases). V lost 6 bases and J 2 bases, leaving 11 bases between the germline ends. The CDR3 covers 14 residues. CDR1 and CDR2 (germline): MNHNY, SVGAGI (reference sequence). The CDR3 here is CASRVEGAYNEQFF. The CDR3 DNA follows: TGTGCCAGCAGGGTCGAGGGCGCCTACAATGAGCAGTTCTTC.

The rearrangement links TRBV6-5 to TRBJ1-1; 7 nucleotides align to TRBD1. CDR3 size: 12 residues. Germline CDR1 is MNHEY and CDR2 is SVGAGI. Trimming took 5 bases from V and 8 from J; bases not matched to a gene: 5. The CDR3 nucleotides are TGTGCCAGCAGTACAGGGGCAAGGGAAGCTTTCTTT. Protein sequence: CASSTGAREAFF.

This chain connects TRBV19 to TRBJ1-2; D remains unclear. Trimming pared 3 bases from V and 4 bases from J, leaving 15 bases between. Germline CDR1 and CDR2: LNHDA and SQIVND (reference sequence). This CDR3 has 15 residues. The CDR3 bases are TGTGCCAGTAGTATCTCACCCGGGGAAACCTATGGCTACACCTTC. Its translation: CASSISPGETYGYTF.

This clone has only a few counts. The gene calls are TRBV5-1 and TRBJ1-1; 8 bases are a match to TRBD1. This CDR3 contains 15 residues. Germline CDR1 SGHRS, CDR2 YFSETQ. V was clipped by 4 bases and J by 1 base; unmatched bases: 6. As DNA, the CDR3 is TGCGCCAGCAGCCCGACGACAGGGGCGAACACTGAAGCTTTCTTT. Encoded protein: CASSPTTGANTEAFF.

This clone came up once. The gene calls are TRBV5-8 and TRBJ2-1, with D tentatively TRBD1 (6 bases). Trimming shortened V by 2 bases and J by 0 bases, and 9 bases separated the two germline ends. The germline CDR1 and CDR2 sequences are SGHTS and YDEGEE. CDR3 length equals 15 residues. CDR3 sequence (DNA): TGTGCCAGCAGCTTCGACAGGAGCTCCTACAATGAGCAGTTCTTC. Its translation is CASSFDRSSYNEQFF. The whole variable domain, filled in from reference TRBV5-8 and TRBJ2-1, reads EAGVTQSPTHLIKTRGQQATLRCSPISGHTSVYWYQQALGLGLQFLLWYDEGEERNRGNFPPRFSGRQFPNYSSELNVNALELEDSALYLCASSFDRSSYNEQFFGPGTRLTVL.

This clone was detected only a few times. For the CDR3, the DNA is TGTGCCAGCAGCTTGGCCCTCGGGACAAGAACCGGGGAGCTGTTTTTT. Its translation: CASSLALGTRTGELFF. The rearrangement links TRBV5-4 to TRBJ2-2, with TRBD1 as a possible D gene (6 bases). Trimming pared 0 bases from V and 5 bases from J, leaving 14 bases between. CDR1 is SGHNT and CDR2 is YYREEE in the germline V gene (reference sequence). This CDR3 is 16 amino acids long. Based on the CDR3 plus reference TRBV5-4 and TRBJ2-2, the full variable domain is ETGVTQSPTHLIKTRGQQVTLRCSSQSGHNTVSWYQQALGQGPQFIFQYYREEENGRGNFPPRFSGLQFPNYSSELNVNALELDDSALYLCASSLALGTRTGELFFGEGSRLTVL.

This clone occurred once. CDR3 region: CASWTGDRGTEAFF. The CDR3 DNA sequence: TGTGCCAGCTGGACAGGGGACCGAGGCACTGAAGCTTTCTTT. The chain recombines TRBV6-5 with TRBJ1-1; 9 bases match TRBD1. This CDR3 region has 14 residues. With 8 bases clipped from V and 4 bases from J, the junction kept 8 bases outside the gene matches. Germline values: CDR1 MNHEY, CDR2 SVGAGI.

The chain joins TRBV29-1 to TRBJ2-5; maybe TRBD2 (6 bases). CDR3 length equals 13 residues. Per the germline V gene, CDR1 is SQVTM and CDR2 is ANQGSEA. Trimming took 5 bases from V and 1 from J, leaving 11 bases between them. This CDR3 is CSVQIGGQETQYF. CDR3 nucleotides: TGCAGCGTTCAAATCGGGGGCCAAGAGACCCAGTACTTC.